This TCR beta chain was observed in a study of cytomegalovirus exposure and HLA in healthy donors (dated by TCRdb to about 2017). Notes on the research overall: According to an earlier analysis of several hundred of the donors, roughly 180 million T cells yielded 117 million unique TCR beta sequences and less than 300 Gb of sequence data. About 320 gigabases of sequencing data and around 87 million unique TCR sequences were included in an early release covering over 600 HLA-typed donors. Among the roughly 370 genotyped donors, under 90% belonged to the genetic ancestry cluster associated with self-reported Caucasian donors. The study was designed to test whether signatures of past pathogen exposure could be identified by cataloging public T cell receptors. The study used immunosequencing to profile the T cell repertoires of 600 to 850 subjects and linked those repertoires to cytomegalovirus serostatus. Besides the first cohort of 550 to 750 subjects, a separate validation cohort made up of 90 to 150 different subjects was used. To predict cytomegalovirus infection status, the study brought together high-throughput TCR immunosequencing, statistical association of individual TCRs with disease status, and machine learning. A later analysis re-examined previously published TCR beta repertoires from more than 600 donors and added high-resolution HLA genotyping to investigate patterns of TCR occurrence. The later analysis used no new phenotypic data to find candidate immune exposures, relying instead on TCR beta sequences and their occurrence across donors. An earlier analysis of roughly 580 of the donors used high-throughput TCR beta sequencing to judge whether each TCR beta V gene segment behaved as functional or pseudogenic. Donor age, sex, ethnicity and CMV serostatus were collected together with the repertoire data. In a later genetic analysis, genome-wide SNP genotypes for about 65% of the roughly 700 donors were used, and that subset was treated as a discovery cohort. All discovery cohort repertoires had been generated using a single sequencing platform. Class I and class II HLA loci were covered by the typing at four-digit resolution. The number of donors typed differed by locus, with roughly 620-630 for A, B, C, DRB1 and DQB1, 522 for DQA1, under 610 for DPA1, and some 440 for DPB1. A few DR-DQ haplotypes were treated as single units for association and clustering because of strong linkage in the cohort. On average, around 200,000 unique TCR beta nucleotide sequences were sequenced per donor among several hundred genotyped donors of the cohort, with 15% to 20% of those sequences being non-productive.

As for this clone: What antigen it recognizes has not been identified. Base qualities are missing; no much larger clone stands one base away.

The method behind the library was the immunoSEQ multiplex PCR assay. A mixture of 60 forward primers for TCR Vbeta segments and 13 reverse primers for TCR Jbeta segments was used in the multiplex PCR. Amplification of the CDR3 region of rearranged TCR beta genes was performed with a multiplex PCR assay on genomic DNA. The amplified TCR beta libraries were sequenced on the Illumina HiSeq System as 87-base-pair reads. In the paper's pipeline: A later analysis counted some 74 million unique TCR beta chains across the 650 to 800 repertoires, and about 10 million of these chains were shared by at least two donors. To remove PCR and sequencing errors, raw reads were error-corrected and collapsed into unique sequences using a nearest-neighbor algorithm that merged closely related sequences. V, D and J gene segments were assigned by aligning CDR3 sequences to IMGT reference sequences. For a sequence to be retained, a match of at least six nucleotides was required to both a V gene segment and a J gene segment. Rearrangements were classified as productive when the CDR3 lacked stop codons and remained in frame with V and J, and all other rearrangements were classified as non-productive. Following IMGT convention, CDR3 was defined as the stretch from the second conserved V-encoded cysteine to the conserved J-encoded phenylalanine. The earlier analysis of about 610 of the donors excluded sequences that lacked an unambiguous match to a single V gene segment. An earlier analysis of 587 of the donors called V segments functional above 56.7% productive rearrangements and segregating when the between-donor standard deviation exceeded 5%. A statistical classification framework was developed to diagnose cytomegalovirus status using the catalog of TCR beta chain sequences. In a later analysis, V and J genes were assigned by comparing TCR nucleotide sequences against IMGT/GENE-DB human TR gene sequences. The TCRdist pipeline was used in a later analysis to assign CDR3 sequences and most-parsimonious VDJ recombination scenarios. In a later analysis, every TCR beta chain was defined by the combination of its CDR3 amino acid sequence and its V-gene family, and reads without a unique V-gene family were dropped. To address suspected cross-contamination and a sequencing artifact, a later analysis removed roughly 640 highly shared, low-generation-probability nucleotide sequences. A later analysis calculated a clonal expansion index for each public chain from normalized within-repertoire ranks of inferred template counts. In a later analysis, generation probabilities were computed with a VDJ recombination model fitted to out-of-frame rearrangements, and the resulting probabilities were checked against IGoR. In a later analysis, hypergeometric tests were used to score TCR-TCR, TCR-HLA and TCR-CMV co-occurrence, with a repertoire-size bias correction applied to TCR pairs. In a later analysis, false discovery rates were estimated by permuting HLA or CMV assignments 20 times. In a later analysis, co-occurring TCRs were grouped using DBSCAN, with TCRdist sequence similarity added in when clustering inside HLA-allele-positive subsets. For co-occurrence clustering, repertoires with fewer than 30,000 or more than 120,000 public chains were excluded, along with four to six repertoires with anomalous nucleotide sharing. TCRdb carries this immuneACCESS record with in-frame sequences only. Its versions omit some clonotypes, under half of them owing to an unresolved V gene in the studies checked, with the rest unexplained. V, J and clone size reflect that table, while D and trimming were determined from the DNA. The sample table lists hundreds of thousands of clones, approximately 84% of them with a count of one. The ten largest clonotypes hold 0.58% of the sample.

The germline V gene encodes CDR1 PRHDT and CDR2 FYEKMQ (reference sequence). From the cysteine up to the phenylalanine, the CDR3 has a length of 15 residues. Of all the DNA, just the CDR3 is kept, 45 bases in frame from base 1. Unmatched junction bases come to 6, with V trimmed by 5 bases and J by 2 bases. In total, 666 healthy bone marrow donors made up the cohort. All cohort members were sampled while nominally healthy, although unrecorded immune exposures were likely present. The donor tested CMV seronegative, placing the donor among the 350 to 400 seronegative members of the cohort. Each donor provided a peripheral blood sample, and peripheral blood mononuclear cells were used for TCR beta sequencing. The Qiagen DNeasy Blood Extraction Kit was used to extract genomic DNA from the blood cell samples. On the study overall, not on this receptor specifically: In a later analysis, TCR association rates were found to vary across HLA loci, with the most associated TCRs seen for DRB1 alleles and the fewest for HLA-C alleles. Strong co-occurrence of HLA alleles, especially DR and DQ, made assigning TCR associations to individual alleles difficult. Because counts were too low, roughly 18 rarely observed V segments, including chromosome 9 orphons, were left out of the earlier analysis of some 640 of the donors. The classifier was reported to diagnose cytomegalovirus status with high specificity and sensitivity in both the original cohort and the validation cohort. A cluster of highly shared sequence variants was judged likely to represent a technical artifact of the sequencing pipeline. A further reported finding was that TCR beta sequences accurately predicted the HLA-A and HLA-B alleles for most subjects in the first cohort. The study listed 150 to 200 TCR beta chains as associated with cytomegalovirus. CMV serostatus was the only immune exposure information available for the cohort. Most TCR sequences were observed very rarely across donors, whereas some public TCRs were present in many individuals. A later analysis reported that several top co-occurrence clusters appeared linked to parvovirus B19, influenza, CMV and Epstein-Barr virus. The presence/absence analyses assumed that sequencing depth was roughly uniform across donors, and that assumption may not be true. Because HLA typing was unavailable for some donors at each locus, only the typed subset was used in association tests. The authors suggested that the approach could potentially be extended to other disease states and immunological phenotypes. A later genetic analysis reported fewer N-insertions in productive TCRs among donors in an Asian-associated ancestry cluster than the roughly 700-donor mean. Some IMGT-functional V segments, including TRBV6-2 and TRBV6-3, could not be told apart with the 87-base-pair reads, so those segments were excluded. A later analysis found that HLA-associated TCR beta chains were more clonally expanded and had lower generation probabilities than equally common non-associated chains. Most CMV-associated TCR beta chains appeared to be HLA-restricted in a later analysis, and the HLA associations seemed to be driven largely by CMV exposure. In an earlier analysis of fewer than 700 of the donors, most TCR beta V segments appeared in productive rearrangements about 87% or about 30% of the time, broadly matching IMGT annotations. The cohort was sequenced for TCR beta chains only, and without alpha or paired-chain data the features that could be detected were limited. At a false discovery rate of 0.05, a later analysis linked 16,951 TCR beta sequences to specific HLA alleles. A few of the identified cytomegalovirus-associated TCR beta chains were confirmed in vitro to be specific for cytomegalovirus antigens. V-gene and J-gene trimming of TCR beta chains was associated with a missense DCLRE1C variant in a later genetic analysis, and the association was replicated in an independent cohort. Correlated functional status among segregating V segments might reflect linkage disequilibrium, but an unknown experimental factor could not be ruled out.

This chain joins TRBV13 to TRBJ2-5; a stretch of 9 junction bases matches TRBD1. The source of this sequence is a woman between 35 and 50 years old in good health and CMV-seronegative. Sequences were obtained from PBMCs. The CDR3 sequence is CASSDGTGRQETQYF. DNA sequence: TGTGCCAGCAGCGACGGGACAGGGCGACAAGAGACCCAGTACTTC.